This T cell receptor (beta chain) was observed in a study of cytomegalovirus exposure and HLA in healthy donors (dated by TCRdb to about 2017). Study-level background: In an earlier analysis of 450 to 750 of the donors, roughly 300 Gb of sequence data and some 120 million unique TCR beta sequences from 150 million to 200 million T cells were reported. About 330 gigabases of sequencing data and 70 million to 100 million unique TCR sequences made up an early release that covered about 640 HLA-typed donors. Among the roughly 400 genotyped donors, around 81% belonged to the genetic ancestry cluster associated with self-reported Caucasian donors. The study aimed to test whether cataloging public T cell receptors could reveal signatures of past pathogen exposure. The study profiled the T cell repertoires of 666 subjects by immunosequencing and related them to cytomegalovirus serostatus. In addition to the first cohort of hundreds of subjects, a separate validation cohort of 120 different subjects was used. To predict cytomegalovirus infection status, the study combined high-throughput TCR immunosequencing, statistical association of individual TCRs with disease status, and machine learning. A later analysis re-examined previously published TCR beta repertoires from hundreds of donors and added high-resolution HLA genotyping to investigate patterns of TCR occurrence. The later analysis used no new phenotypic data to find candidate immune exposures, relying instead on TCR beta sequences and their occurrence across donors. An earlier analysis of 587 of the donors applied high-throughput TCR beta sequencing to assess whether each TCR beta V gene segment acted as functional or pseudogenic. Donor age, sex, ethnicity and CMV serostatus were compiled alongside the repertoire data. A later genetic analysis took genome-wide SNP genotypes for about three fifths of the roughly 670 donors and used that subset as a discovery cohort. All discovery cohort repertoires had been generated on a single sequencing platform. HLA typing included class I and class II loci at four-digit resolution. The number of donors typed differed by locus, with 629-630 for A, B, C, DRB1 and DQB1, over 500 for DQA1, nearly 610 for DPA1, and approximately 470 for DPB1. Four or five DR-DQ haplotypes were treated as single units for association and clustering because of strong linkage in the cohort. Among about 390 genotyped donors of the cohort, an average of about 240,000 unique TCR beta nucleotide sequences were sequenced per donor, roughly 18% of them non-productive. What the work shows at the level of the full study, not this receptor alone: According to the authors, the approach could potentially be generalized to other disease states and immunological phenotypes. Only TCR beta chains were sequenced in this cohort, and the absence of alpha or paired-chain data limited detectable features. Most TCR sequences were observed very rarely across donors, whereas some public TCRs were present in many individuals. When HLA alleles, especially DR and DQ, strongly co-occurred, attributing TCR associations to individual alleles was difficult. Some IMGT-functional V segments, including TRBV6-2 and TRBV6-3, could not be distinguished by the 87-base-pair reads and were therefore excluded. In an earlier analysis of a few hundred of the donors, most TCR beta V segments were observed in productive rearrangements about 90% or about 30% of the time, broadly matching IMGT annotations. According to a later analysis, parvovirus B19, influenza, CMV and Epstein-Barr virus appeared linked to several top co-occurrence clusters. In a later analysis, HLA-associated TCR beta chains showed more clonal expansion and lower generation probabilities than non-associated chains that were equally common. A further reported finding was that TCR beta sequences accurately predicted the HLA-A and HLA-B alleles for most subjects in the first cohort. Linkage disequilibrium might explain the correlated functional status among segregating V segments, but an unknown experimental factor could not be excluded. Most CMV-associated TCR beta chains appeared to be HLA-restricted in a later analysis, and the HLA associations seemed to be driven largely by CMV exposure. According to a later genetic analysis, donors in an Asian-associated ancestry cluster had fewer N-insertions in productive TCRs than the roughly 670-donor mean. For the cohort, immune exposure information was limited to CMV serostatus. A later analysis found that TCR association rates varied across HLA loci, with DRB1 alleles showing the most associated TCRs and HLA-C alleles the fewest. A group of highly shared sequence variants was considered likely to be a technical artifact of the sequencing pipeline. A total of 150 to 200 TCR beta chains were listed by the study as associated with cytomegalovirus. Because HLA typing was missing for some donors at each locus, association tests included only the typed subset. Seventeen rarely observed V segments, including chromosome 9 orphons, were excluded from the earlier analysis of approximately 500 of the donors because counts were too low. At a false discovery rate of 0.05, a later analysis linked some 18,000 TCR beta sequences to specific HLA alleles. Roughly uniform sequencing depth across donors was assumed in presence/absence analyses, although this assumption may not hold. The classifier was reported to diagnose cytomegalovirus status with high specificity and sensitivity in both the original and validation cohorts. A few of the identified cytomegalovirus-associated TCR beta chains were confirmed in vitro to be specific for cytomegalovirus antigens. V-gene and J-gene trimming of TCR beta chains was associated with a missense DCLRE1C variant in a later genetic analysis, and the association was replicated in an independent cohort.

The cohort comprised under 700 healthy bone marrow donors. All cohort members were sampled while nominally healthy, although unrecorded immune exposures were likely present. The donor was CMV seronegative and was included in the group of a few hundred seronegative cohort members. Every donor gave a peripheral blood sample, and the peripheral blood mononuclear cells from that sample were used for TCR beta sequencing. Genomic DNA extraction from the blood cell samples was performed with the Qiagen DNeasy Blood Extraction Kit. Measured from the cysteine to the phenylalanine, the CDR3 is 15 residues long. Only the CDR3 DNA stays, 45 bases, in frame from base 1. The trim is 3 bases for V and 0 bases for J, with a gap of 12 bases between the germline ends. The CDR1 and CDR2 encoded by the germline V gene are SGDLS and YYNGEE. Regarding this clone: Its antigen remains unidentified. Per-base qualities were not stored, and no clone one base away is much larger.

Receptor amplification or capture employed the immunoSEQ multiplex PCR assay. The multiplex PCR relied on a mix of 60 forward primers for TCR Vbeta segments and 13 reverse primers for TCR Jbeta segments. The CDR3 region of rearranged TCR beta genes was amplified from genomic DNA by a multiplex PCR assay. The amplified TCR beta libraries were sequenced on the Illumina HiSeq System as 87-base-pair reads. On the authors' methods: In a later analysis, tens of millions of unique TCR beta chains were counted across the 500 to 700 repertoires, and approximately 9.9 million of these chains were shared by at least two donors. Raw reads were error-corrected and collapsed into unique sequences with a nearest-neighbor algorithm that merged closely related sequences to remove PCR and sequencing errors. To assign V, D and J gene segments, CDR3 sequences were aligned to IMGT reference sequences. For a sequence to be retained, a match of at least six nucleotides was required to both a V gene segment and a J gene segment. A rearrangement was called productive if the CDR3 had no stop codons and remained in frame with V and J, and every other rearrangement was called non-productive. Following IMGT convention, CDR3 was defined as the stretch from the second conserved V-encoded cysteine up to the conserved J-encoded phenylalanine. Sequences without an unambiguous match to a single V gene segment were excluded from the earlier analysis of over 500 of the donors. In an earlier analysis of approximately 500 of the donors, a V segment was called functional when productive rearrangements were above 56.7%, and segregating when the standard deviation between donors exceeded 5%. To diagnose cytomegalovirus status from the catalog of TCR beta chain sequences, a statistical classification framework was built. A later analysis assigned V and J genes by comparing TCR nucleotide sequences with IMGT/GENE-DB human TR gene sequences. In a later analysis, CDR3 sequences and most-parsimonious VDJ recombination scenarios were assigned using the TCRdist pipeline. In a later analysis, every TCR beta chain was defined by the combination of its CDR3 amino acid sequence and its V-gene family, and reads without a unique V-gene family were dropped. To address suspected cross-contamination and a sequencing artifact, a later analysis removed roughly 640 highly shared, low-generation-probability nucleotide sequences. A later analysis calculated a clonal expansion index for each public chain from normalized within-repertoire ranks of inferred template counts. In a later analysis, generation probabilities were computed with a VDJ recombination model fitted to out-of-frame rearrangements, and the resulting probabilities were checked against IGoR. A later analysis scored TCR-TCR, TCR-HLA and TCR-CMV co-occurrence with hypergeometric tests, applying a repertoire-size bias correction to TCR pairs. To estimate false discovery rates, a later analysis permuted the HLA or CMV assignments 20 times. In a later analysis, co-occurring TCRs were grouped using DBSCAN, with TCRdist sequence similarity added in when clustering inside HLA-allele-positive subsets. Repertoires with fewer than 30,000 or more than 120,000 public chains were left out of co-occurrence clustering, as were a handful of repertoires with anomalous nucleotide sharing. Drawn from immuneACCESS, this table holds only the in-frame rearrangements with V and J called that TCRdb kept. Clones are partly lost; checked studies trace under half to an unresolved V gene and leave the rest unexplained. D and trimming were read from the DNA, whereas the V and J calls and clone size are those reported in that table. This sample has approximately 90,000 clones in its table, and 77% of those were observed once. Roughly 2% of the sample belongs to the ten largest clones.

This clonotype was obtained from a boy aged 10-17 years in good health and CMV-seronegative. The chain is made from TRBV9 and TRBJ1-1; TRBD1 might be the D gene, on 6 matching bases. The sequencing input was PBMCs. The nucleotides read TGTGCCAGCAGCGAGGGGACATTTATGAACACTGAAGCTTTCTTT. This is translated as CASSEGTFMNTEAFF.